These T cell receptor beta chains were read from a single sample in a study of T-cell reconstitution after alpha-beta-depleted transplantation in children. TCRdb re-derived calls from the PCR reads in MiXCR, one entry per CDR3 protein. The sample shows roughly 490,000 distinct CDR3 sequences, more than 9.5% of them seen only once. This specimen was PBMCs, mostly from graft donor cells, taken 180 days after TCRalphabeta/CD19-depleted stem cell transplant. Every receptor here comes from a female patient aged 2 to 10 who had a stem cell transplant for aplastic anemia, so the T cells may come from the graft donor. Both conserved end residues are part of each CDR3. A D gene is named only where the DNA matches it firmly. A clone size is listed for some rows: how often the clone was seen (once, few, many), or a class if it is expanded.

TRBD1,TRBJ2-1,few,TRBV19,CASKDRGSAYNEQFF,TGTGCCAGTAAGGACAGGGGTTCGGCATACAATGAGCAGTTCTTC
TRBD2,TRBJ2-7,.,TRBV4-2,CASSQGEGMAYEQYF,TGTGCCAGCAGCCAAGGGGAGGGAATGGCCTACGAGCAGTACTTC
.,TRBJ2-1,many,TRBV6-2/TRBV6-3,CASSPSTGSYNEQFF,TGTGCCAGCAGTCCCTCGACCGGCTCCTACAATGAGCAGTTCTTC
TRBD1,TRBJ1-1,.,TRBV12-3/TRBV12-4,CASSRGQPNTEAFF,TGTGCCAGCAGCCGGGGACAGCCGAACACTGAAGCTTTCTTT
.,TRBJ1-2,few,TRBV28,CASSSRYGYTF,TGTGCCAGCAGTTCCCGATATGGCTACACCTTC
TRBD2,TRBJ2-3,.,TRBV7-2,CASSLPTSGRRRTDTQYF,TGTGCCAGCAGCTTGCCGACTAGCGGGAGACGGCGGACAGATACGCAGTATTTT
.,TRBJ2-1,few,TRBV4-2,CASSQALGAGNNEQFF,TGTGCCAGCAGCCAAGCCCTCGGTGCGGGAAACAATGAGCAGTTCTTC
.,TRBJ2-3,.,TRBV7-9,CASSLELPLKYF,TGTGCCAGCAGCCTTGAACTACCTTTAAAGTATTTT
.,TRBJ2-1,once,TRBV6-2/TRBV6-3,CASSKGHEQFF,TGTGCCAGCAGCAAGGGCCATGAGCAGTTCTTC
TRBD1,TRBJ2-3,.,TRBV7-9,CASSLRWTGGPDTQYF,TGTGCCAGCAGCTTAAGGTGGACAGGAGGACCAGATACGCAGTATTTT
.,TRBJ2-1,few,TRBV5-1,CASSFYGTRVRNEQFF,TGCGCCAGCAGCTTTTATGGGACACGGGTGAGGAATGAGCAGTTCTTC
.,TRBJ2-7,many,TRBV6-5,CASSNGQSYEQYF,TGTGCCAGCAGTAATGGACAGTCCTACGAGCAGTACTTC
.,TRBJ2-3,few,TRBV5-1,CASSNEAWRYQGHTQYF,TGCGCCAGCAGCAATGAGGCTTGGCGGTATCAAGGACATACGCAGTATTTT
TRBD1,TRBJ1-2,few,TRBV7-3,CASSFTGVTNYGYTF,TGTGCCAGCAGCTTCACAGGGGTGACTAACTATGGCTACACCTTC
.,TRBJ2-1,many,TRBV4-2,CASSQEQGPYNEQFF,TGTGCCAGCAGCCAGGAGCAGGGCCCGTACAATGAGCAGTTCTTC
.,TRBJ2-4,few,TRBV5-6,CASSLGREGAKNSQYF,TGTGCCAGCAGCTTGGGAAGGGAGGGGGCCAAAAACAGTCAGTACTTC
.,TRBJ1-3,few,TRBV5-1,CASRTELGRTSDRNTIYF,TGCGCCAGCAGGACAGAACTCGGGAGGACAAGCGATCGAAACACCATATATTTT
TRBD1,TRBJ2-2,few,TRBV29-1,CSFRDRARTGELFF,TGCAGCTTCCGGGACAGGGCCCGCACCGGGGAGCTGTTTTTT
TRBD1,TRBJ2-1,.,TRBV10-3,CAISSDRAYNEQFF,TGTGCCATCAGTTCGGACAGGGCATACAATGAGCAGTTCTTC
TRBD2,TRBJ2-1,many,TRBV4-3,CASSPRTSGSSYNEQFF,TGCGCCAGCAGCCCACGGACTAGCGGTAGCTCCTACAATGAGCAGTTCTTC
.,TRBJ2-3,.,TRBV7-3,CASSLEPVPSTDTQYF,TGTGCCAGCAGCTTAGAACCGGTACCTAGCACAGATACGCAGTATTTT
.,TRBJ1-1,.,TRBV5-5,CASSEDRIYATEAFF,TGTGCCAGCAGCGAAGACAGGATATACGCGACTGAAGCTTTCTTT
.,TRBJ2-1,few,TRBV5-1,CASSFGAGDYNEQFF,TGCGCCAGCAGCTTTGGAGCGGGCGACTACAATGAGCAGTTCTTC
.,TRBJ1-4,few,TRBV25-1,CASSHTGPATNEKLFF,TGTGCCAGCAGTCATACAGGACCTGCAACTAATGAAAAACTGTTTTTT
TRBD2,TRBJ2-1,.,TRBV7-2,CASSLPTSGRSYEQFF,TGTGCCAGCAGCCTACCGACTAGCGGGAGGTCCTATGAGCAGTTCTTC
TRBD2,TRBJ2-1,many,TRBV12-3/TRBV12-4,CASSLTSGKINEQFF,TGTGCCAGCAGTTTGACTAGCGGGAAAATCAATGAGCAGTTCTTC
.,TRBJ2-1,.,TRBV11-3,CASSQVAGSMDEQFF,TGTGCCAGCAGCCAAGTGGCAGGGTCTATGGATGAGCAGTTCTTC
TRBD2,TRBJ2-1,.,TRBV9,CASERGSTYNEQFF,TGTGCCAGCGAGCGGGGGAGCACCTACAATGAGCAGTTCTTC
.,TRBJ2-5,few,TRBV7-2,CASSLDSGVQYF,TGTGCCAGCAGCTTAGATTCCGGGGTCCAGTACTTC
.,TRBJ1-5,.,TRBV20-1,CSARDLWEGNQPQHF,TGCAGTGCTAGAGACCTTTGGGAGGGGAATCAGCCCCAGCATTTT
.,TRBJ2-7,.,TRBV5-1,CASSTQTDYEQYF,TGCGCCAGCAGCACACAGACAGACTACGAGCAGTACTTC
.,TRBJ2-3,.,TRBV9,CASRSAGDTQYF,TGTGCCAGCAGGTCCGCGGGAGATACGCAGTATTTT
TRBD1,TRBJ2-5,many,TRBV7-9,CASTWWDSEYQETQYF,TGTGCCAGCACTTGGTGGGACAGCGAGTACCAAGAGACCCAGTACTTC
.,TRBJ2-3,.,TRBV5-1,CASSFWGGTSTDTQYF,TGCGCCAGCAGCTTTTGGGGCGGAACTAGCACAGATACGCAGTATTTT
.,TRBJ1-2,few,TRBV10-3,CAISPDPNYGYTF,TGTGCCATCTCTCCGGACCCTAACTATGGCTACACCTTC
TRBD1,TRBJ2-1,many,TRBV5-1,CASSFGGRQGYNEQFF,TGCGCCAGCAGCTTCGGGGGAAGACAGGGGTACAATGAGCAGTTCTTC
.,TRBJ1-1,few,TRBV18,CASSPKGGMNTEAFF,TGTGCCAGCTCACCAAAGGGCGGTATGAACACTGAAGCTTTCTTT
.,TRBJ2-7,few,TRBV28,CASSLPGSNYEQYF,TGTGCCAGCAGTCTACCGGGATCAAACTACGAGCAGTACTTC
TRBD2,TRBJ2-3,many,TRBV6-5,CASSSLAGGHTDTQYF,TGTGCCAGCAGTTCGTTAGCGGGAGGGCACACAGATACGCAGTATTTT
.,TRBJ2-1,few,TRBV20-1,CSALGTSNEQFF,TGCAGTGCTCTCGGGACTTCAAATGAGCAGTTCTTC
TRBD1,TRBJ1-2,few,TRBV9,CASSVDRGSYTF,TGTGCCAGCAGCGTAGACAGGGGTAGCTACACCTTC
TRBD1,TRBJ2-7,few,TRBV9,CASSVGQGIPYEQYF,TGTGCCAGCAGCGTCGGACAGGGGATACCCTACGAGCAGTACTTC
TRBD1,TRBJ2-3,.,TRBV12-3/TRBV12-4,CASSSLRGQVLDTQYF,TGTGCCAGCAGTTCCCTCCGGGGACAGGTATTAGATACGCAGTATTTT
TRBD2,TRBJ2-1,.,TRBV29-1,CSVEGGLPSRFDEQFF,TGCAGCGTTGAGGGAGGGCTGCCCTCGAGGTTCGATGAGCAGTTCTTC
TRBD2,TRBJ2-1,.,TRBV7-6,CASSLLVLAGSREQFF,TGTGCCAGCAGCTTATTGGTGTTAGCGGGATCTAGGGAGCAGTTCTTC
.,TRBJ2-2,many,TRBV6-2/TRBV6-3,CASSTPRDTPRPGELFF,TGTGCCAGCAGTACCCCCCGGGATACCCCCCGGCCCGGGGAGCTGTTTTTT
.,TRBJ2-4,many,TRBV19,CASSIGGYGIKNIQYF,TGTGCCAGTAGTATAGGAGGTTACGGGATTAAAAACATTCAGTACTTC
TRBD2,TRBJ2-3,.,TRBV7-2,CASSLWRWGELVEAGGAQYF,TGTGCCAGCAGCTTATGGCGCTGGGGCGAATTGGTCGAAGCGGGAGGGGCGCAGTATTTT
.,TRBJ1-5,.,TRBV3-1,CASCQSFGAGRNQPQHF,TGTGCCAGCTGCCAATCGTTTGGGGCAGGACGCAATCAGCCCCAGCATTTT
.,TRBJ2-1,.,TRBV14,CASSQLRIHSYNEQFF,TGTGCCAGCAGCCAACTAAGGATTCACTCCTACAATGAGCAGTTCTTC
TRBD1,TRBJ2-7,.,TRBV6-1,CASSELPGRGEQYF,TGTGCCAGCAGTGAACTCCCCGGCAGGGGGGAGCAGTACTTC
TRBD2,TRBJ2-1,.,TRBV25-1,CTLSPQGTSGVPYNEQFF,TGTACCCTAAGCCCACAGGGGACTAGCGGGGTTCCTTACAATGAGCAGTTCTTC
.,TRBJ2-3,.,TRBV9,CASSVVTLTDTQYF,TGTGCCAGCAGCGTAGTCACACTCACAGATACGCAGTATTTT
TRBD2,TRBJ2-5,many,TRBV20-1,CSARDETSGKETQYF,TGCAGTGCTAGAGATGAGACTAGCGGGAAGGAGACCCAGTACTTC
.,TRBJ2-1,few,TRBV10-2,CASSQGLSLNNEQFF,TGCGCCAGCAGCCAAGGCCTCAGCCTCAACAATGAGCAGTTCTTC